A selection of T cell receptor beta chains follows, all from one sample in a study of T cell responses to AZD1222 COVID-19 vaccine. TCRdb's table, derived via immunoSEQ multiplex PCR, lists solely in-frame clones and lacks some. The table lists about 210,000 clones, around 94% of them singletons, with 1.7% in the top ten. Material: peripheral blood, obtained 28 days after the second dose of the MenACWY control vaccine. The receptors were gathered from an adult who received the MenACWY meningococcal vaccine as a control. CDR3s include the opening cysteine and the closing phenylalanine or tryptophan. A D gene is named only where the DNA matches it firmly. Expanded clones are given a class, and other clones once, few, many or no size at all.

CDR3nt	CDR3aa	d_gene	abundance	j_gene	v_gene
TGTGCCAGCAGGGGCTCCGGGACAACGGCTTTCTTT	CASRGSGTTAFF	-	-	TRBJ1-1	TRBV28
TGTGCCAGTAGTAGAAAGACAGGGGGCCCCCCTGAAGCTTTCTTT	CASSRKTGGPPEAFF	TRBD1	-	TRBJ1-1	TRBV19
TGTGCCAGCAGTTACACTGGTCCGCGGGCAGGGGTGGAAGATACGCAGTATTTT	CASSYTGPRAGVEDTQYF	-	once	TRBJ2-3	TRBV6-2/TRBV6-3
TGTGCCAGCAGTTACCCAACTAGCGGGGGACGAAGCACAGATACGCAGTATTTT	CASSYPTSGGRSTDTQYF	TRBD2	once	TRBJ2-3	TRBV6-2/TRBV6-3
TGTGCCAGCAGCCAAGGGAAACGGGCAGCTAGCACAGATACGCAGTATTTT	CASSQGKRAASTDTQYF	-	-	TRBJ2-3	TRBV3-1/TRBV3-2
TGTGCCAGCAGTGGGTCCGGGCTCGGGGGAGGCGAGCAGTACTTC	CASSGSGLGGGEQYF	-	-	TRBJ2-7	TRBV6-2/TRBV6-3
TGTGCCAGCAGCCGTATTACTAGCGGGGGTTGGGAGACCCAGTACTTC	CASSRITSGGWETQYF	TRBD2	-	TRBJ2-5	TRBV14
TGTGCCAGCAGCCAAGTATCTGGGGCCAACACCGGGGAGCTGTTTTTT	CASSQVSGANTGELFF	-	once	TRBJ2-2	TRBV4-2
TGTGCCAGTAGTCGGACTAGCGGGGACTCAGATACGCAGTATTTT	CASSRTSGDSDTQYF	TRBD2	-	TRBJ2-3	TRBV19
TGTGCCAGCAGCTTATGGCAGGGGAAGGGCACTGAAGCTTTCTTT	CASSLWQGKGTEAFF	-	-	TRBJ1-1	TRBV11-2
TGTGCCAGTAGTTTTTCAGGGAGGAACACTGAAGCTTTCTTT	CASSFSGRNTEAFF	-	-	TRBJ1-1	TRBV19
TGTGCCAGCAGGGGACAGGGAGCCTACGAGCAGTACTTC	CASRGQGAYEQYF	TRBD1	-	TRBJ2-7	TRBV6-6
TGTGCCAGCAGTTTGGCTCACAGATTCTCCTACGAGCAGTACTTC	CASSLAHRFSYEQYF	-	-	TRBJ2-7	TRBV27
TGTGCCAGCAGCTTAGTCGGGACAGTCCAAGAGACCCAGTACTTC	CASSLVGTVQETQYF	TRBD1	-	TRBJ2-5	TRBV11-2
TGTGCCAGCAGCCAATCGGGTAGCACAGATACGCAGTATTTT	CASSQSGSTDTQYF	-	-	TRBJ2-3	TRBV3-1/TRBV3-2
TGTGCCAGCGGGGCGGGCCCCTCGCCCGAGCAGTACTTC	CASGAGPSPEQYF	-	-	TRBJ2-7	TRBV28
TGTGCCAGCAGCGGGCCCAGGGGCGAGCAGTACTTC	CASSGPRGEQYF	-	-	TRBJ2-7	TRBV9
TGTGCCAGCAGTTCCCGGGGGGTCGAGCAGTACTTC	CASSSRGVEQYF	TRBD2	-	TRBJ2-7	TRBV6-6
TGTGCCAGCAGCAAAATGACCACTCAGGATGAAGCTTTCTTT	CASSKMTTQDEAFF	-	-	TRBJ1-1	TRBV27
TGTGCCAGCAGCTTTGGTGTGTCGGGGGTGGGAGGCTACACCTTC	CASSFGVSGVGGYTF	-	once	TRBJ1-2	TRBV5-5
TGCGCCAGCAGTCACCCGAGCAGCCGGACAGGATCCTACGAGCAGTACTTC	CASSHPSSRTGSYEQYF	TRBD1	once	TRBJ2-7	TRBV23-1
TGTGCCAGCAGCCCCACCCCCGGGACAGACTATGGCTACACCTTC	CASSPTPGTDYGYTF	TRBD1	-	TRBJ1-2	TRBV3-1/TRBV3-2
TGTGCCAGCTCCTTGGGGTCGCCATTCGCCTATGGCTACACCTTC	CASSLGSPFAYGYTF	-	-	TRBJ1-2	TRBV18
TGTGCCAGCAAGAAGAGGGGGCTAGACTATGGCTACACCTTC	CASKKRGLDYGYTF	TRBD1	-	TRBJ1-2	TRBV2
TGTGCCAGCAGTGAACTTCCAGGACCAAATTCACCCCTCCACTTT	CASSELPGPNSPLHF	-	-	TRBJ1-6	TRBV6-1
TGTGCCAGCAGCCACGACAGCTACGAGCAGTACTTC	CASSHDSYEQYF	-	-	TRBJ2-7	TRBV5-6
TGCGCCAGCAGCTTGGGGACTAGCAGAGTGGGCGACACCGGGGAGCTGTTTTTT	CASSLGTSRVGDTGELFF	TRBD2	-	TRBJ2-2	TRBV5-1
TGCGCCAGCAGCTTGGAAGGGTCTAATGAAAAACTGTTTTTT	CASSLEGSNEKLFF	-	-	TRBJ1-4	TRBV5-1
TGTGCCAGCAGCCCCCTAAGCGGCACCTACGAGCAGTACTTC	CASSPLSGTYEQYF	-	-	TRBJ2-7	TRBV5-4
TGTGCCAGCAGTTTGAGGGGGCACGAGCAGTACTTC	CASSLRGHEQYF	TRBD1	once	TRBJ2-7	TRBV27
TGTGCCAGCACCGGGACCTCTGAAGCTTTCTTT	CASTGTSEAFF	-	-	TRBJ1-1	TRBV6-5
TGTGCCAGCAGTGAGGGGCGGAGGCCACTGCAAGAGACCCAGTACTTC	CASSEGRRPLQETQYF	-	-	TRBJ2-5	TRBV2
TGCGCCAGCAGCCAAACCGGGGGGCTCGACGAGCAGTACTTC	CASSQTGGLDEQYF	-	-	TRBJ2-7	TRBV4-1
TGTGCCATCTGGCCGGGACAGGGGGCGATGGGGAATTCACCCCTCCACTTT	CAIWPGQGAMGNSPLHF	TRBD1	-	TRBJ1-6	TRBV10-3
TGTGCCAGCATCAGGTCCGAGAACACTGAAGCTTTCTTT	CASIRSENTEAFF	-	-	TRBJ1-1	TRBV25-1
TGTGCCAGTAGTATTTTGGGGACAACCTACGAGCAGTACTTC	CASSILGTTYEQYF	-	-	TRBJ2-7	TRBV19
TGTGCCAGCAGCTTGGTACGGGAGATAAACTACGAGCAGTACTTC	CASSLVREINYEQYF	-	-	TRBJ2-7	TRBV5-5
TGCGCCAGCAGCTTAGGGGGGCTGAACACCGGGGAGCTGTTTTTT	CASSLGGLNTGELFF	-	-	TRBJ2-2	TRBV5-1
TGTGCCAGCAGTTTAGGGGCAGGGAAGCGAGCGCAGTATTTT	CASSLGAGKRAQYF	-	-	TRBJ2-3	TRBV27
TGTGCCAGCAGCTTAGTAGACAGGAACTACGAGCAGTACTTC	CASSLVDRNYEQYF	-	-	TRBJ2-7	TRBV7-2
TGTGCCAGCAGCGTAGACTGGCAGGCTGGAAACACCATATATTTT	CASSVDWQAGNTIYF	-	-	TRBJ1-3	TRBV9
TGTGCCAGCAGTTTATCGCAGGGTGGCAATCAGCCCCAGCATTTT	CASSLSQGGNQPQHF	-	-	TRBJ1-5	TRBV28
TGTGCCAGCAGTTTAAAGACTAGCGGGGATACGCAGTATTTT	CASSLKTSGDTQYF	TRBD2	-	TRBJ2-3	TRBV27
TGTGCCAGTAGTCCCTCGACAGGGCCCCAATCAGCCCAGCATTTT	CASSPSTGPQSAQHF	TRBD1	-	TRBJ1-5	TRBV19
TGTGCCAGCTCACCACAGGACCTCGAAGGGGAGCAGTACTTC	CASSPQDLEGEQYF	-	once	TRBJ2-7	TRBV18
TGTGCCAGTAGTATCGGCCCCCAGAACACTGAAGCTTTCTTT	CASSIGPQNTEAFF	-	-	TRBJ1-1	TRBV19
TGCGCCAGCAGCCCCGGGCAGGGAGATTCGAACACTGAAGCTTTCTTT	CASSPGQGDSNTEAFF	-	-	TRBJ1-1	TRBV5-1
TGTGCCAGCAGCTTGCGGCCCGTCGCCACCGGGGAGCTGTTTTTT	CASSLRPVATGELFF	-	-	TRBJ2-2	TRBV5-5
TGTGCCAGCAGCCCTCGACAGGGACTCACAGATACGCAGTATTTT	CASSPRQGLTDTQYF	-	once	TRBJ2-3	TRBV9
TGTGCCAGCAGCCAAGGCTTGCAGGGGGTTGGAAGGGACACTGAAGCTTTCTTT	CASSQGLQGVGRDTEAFF	TRBD1	-	TRBJ1-1	TRBV4-2
TGTGCCAGCAGTACGCCACAGGGTCCTGGAAACACCATATATTTT	CASSTPQGPGNTIYF	-	-	TRBJ1-3	TRBV25-1
TGCGCCAGCAGTCAAGGGGGTCATCAGCCCCAGCATTTT	CASSQGGHQPQHF	-	-	TRBJ1-5	TRBV23-1
TGTGCCAGCAGTGTGACTAGCGGGAGAACTGGCCAAGAGACCCAGTACTTC	CASSVTSGRTGQETQYF	TRBD2	once	TRBJ2-5	TRBV27
TGTGCCAGCAGTCCAAAGGTGGGCGGGCTCGAGCAGTACTTC	CASSPKVGGLEQYF	-	-	TRBJ2-7	TRBV27
TGTGCCAGCAGTTTAGCTGCGCGGTACGAGCAGTACTTC	CASSLAARYEQYF	-	-	TRBJ2-7	TRBV27
TGCGCCAGCAGCCGTACGAGGGAGACCCAGTACTTC	CASSRTRETQYF	-	-	TRBJ2-5	TRBV5-1